This T cell receptor (beta chain) appears in the sequencing data of a study of blood T cells in healthy people across ages. Findings of the study overall: Long-lived donors had more naive CD4+ cells and higher diversity than aged donors. Diversity estimates from one million T cells were considered underestimates. Age showed a roughly linear inverse relationship with TCR beta diversity per million T cells.

Each donor was a healthy Caucasian individual from Russia, aged about 6 to 100. The use of a sample-barcoded 5' primer and a J-beta primer mix characterized a second PCR of roughly 6 to 11 cycles. TCRdb re-called the 5' RACE reads with MiXCR, one entry per CDR3 protein. This table holds around 800,000 distinct CDR3 sequences, about 59% found once. Comments on this clonotype: Antigen specificity is unknown.

The receptor comes from a man aged 25-45 years in good health. The sequencing input was blood.

For the CDR3, the DNA is TGTGCCACCAGCACCCGGACAGAAAGGACCGGGGAGCTGTTTTTT. The encoded protein is CATSTRTERTGELFF. The rearrangement joins TRBV15 to TRBJ2-2, with D possibly being TRBD1 (6 bases). CDR1 is LNHNV and CDR2 is YYDKDF in the germline V gene (reference sequence). The germline V and J ends were trimmed by 4 bases and 5 bases, with 14 bases remaining between them. There are 15 residues in the CDR3.